One and the same sample provided the 13 T cell receptor beta chains below, sequenced in a study of immune characterization of retroperitoneal liposarcoma (dated by TCRdb to the late 2010s). The library was built by means of PCR. The sequencer listed for this sample is NextSeq 500. The public reads were reprocessed in TCRdb via fastp at Q25 and MiXCR, keeping in-frame beta chains. Rows matching on CDR3 protein sequence are summarized as one entry with the most common DNA and genes. Across this sample there are about 3,200 distinct CDR3 sequences, with 35% to 55% seen only once. The ten biggest clones cover almost 40% of the sample. Sequenced: tumor tissue. These receptors were collected from a male donor with retroperitoneal liposarcoma.

The chain has TRBV6-1 and TRBJ1-4; D may be TRBD1 (5 bases). Germline lookup yields CDR1 MNHNS and CDR2 SASEGT. V was shortened by 10 bases and J by 0 bases, with 12 bases between the two germline ends. This CDR3 contains 14 residues. The CDR3 bases are TGTGCCACACGCACGGGGGCAACTAATGAAAAACTGTTTTTT. This encodes CATRTGATNEKLFF.

The V gene is TRBV6-1, the J gene TRBJ2-1, with 7 bases fitting TRBD2. The germline CDR1 and CDR2 sequences are MNHNS and SASEGT. The CDR3 is 13 residues long. The V and J ends lost 8 bases and 7 bases, in that order; junction bases with no gene match: 8. CDR3: CASREAPGNEQFF. The CDR3 nucleotides are TGTGCCAGCCGGGAGGCCCCGGGGAATGAGCAGTTCTTC.

This clonotype turned up a few times. The V gene is TRBV7-6, the J gene TRBJ2-1; 7 nucleotides line up with TRBD1. The end of the DNA is better explained by TRBJ2-7, so the J call may be wrong. This CDR3 has 15 residues. Germline CDR1 and CDR2: SGHVS and FNYEAQ. DNA for the CDR3: TGTGCCAGCAGCTTGCATTGGGACAGCTCCTACGAGCAGTACTTC. As protein: CASSLHWDSSYEQYF.

This clonotype counts as large. In DNA form, the CDR3 reads TGTGCCAGCAGCTTACGTCCGGGGGCGAGCACTGAAGCTTTCTTT. Its protein product is CASSLRPGASTEAFF. This sequence joins TRBV7-2 and TRBJ1-1; possible D gene TRBD1, 6 bases. This CDR3 contains 15 residues. Germline CDR1 and CDR2: SGHTA and FQGNSA. Trimming removed 2 bases at V and 4 bases at J, with 14 bases between.

This clonotype turned up a few times. The V call is TRBV7-3, the J call TRBJ2-5; D perhaps matches TRBD2 (6 bases). Trimming removed 5 bases from V and 11 bases from J, with 18 bases in between. This CDR3 contains 13 residues. CDR1 and CDR2 (germline): SGHTA, FQGTGA. CDR3 protein: CASSRGGNNEQYF. The CDR3 nucleotides read TGTGCCAGCAGCCGTGGGGGGAACAATGAGCAGTACTTC.

The sample holds a few counts of this clonotype. This chain uses TRBV7-8 with TRBJ2-1; TRBD2 agrees at 9 bases. The V gene end was trimmed by 3 bases and the J gene end by 7 bases; junction bases not matched to a gene: 10. Germline V CDR1 and CDR2: SGHVS, FQNEAQ. This CDR3 contains 16 residues. The DNA for the CDR3 is TGTGCCAGCAGCTTTCCCAATAGCGGGAGTGGTAATGAGCAGTTCTTC. The encoded protein is CASSFPNSGSGNEQFF.

This clonotype was seen only once. V usage is TRBV11-3 and J usage is TRBJ2-1, with 10 bases aligning to TRBD2. This CDR3 is built from 15 residues. CDR1 is SGHNT and CDR2 is YENEEA in the germline V gene. J was trimmed by 6 bases and V by 4 bases; bases with no gene match: 6. This CDR3 is CASSSSGRGPNEQFF. As DNA, the CDR3 is TGTGCCAGCAGCTCTAGCGGGAGAGGGCCCAATGAGCAGTTCTTC.

This clonotype was seen more than once but under ten times. The chain carries TRBV7-7 and TRBJ2-2; D gene unclear. Germline lookup yields CDR1 SSHAT and CDR2 FNYEAQ (reference sequence). This CDR3 is built from 13 residues. Trimming left V 3 bases short and J 5 bases short, with 7 bases between. CDR3 bases: TGTGCCAGCAGCTTCGAAGAGACCGGGGAGCTGTTTTTT. Translated: CASSFEETGELFF.

CDR3: CASTKWGLADHNEQYF. The CDR3 nucleotides read TGTGCCAGCACCAAGTGGGGACTAGCGGACCACAATGAGCAGTACTTC. V usage is TRBV6-6 and J usage is TRBJ2-5; TRBD2 matches 11 bases. CDR3 length: 16 residues. The V gene end was trimmed by 7 bases and the J gene end by 11 bases; junction bases not matched to a gene: 18. Looked up from germline, CDR1 is MNHNY and CDR2 is SVGAGI (reference sequence).

This clonotype is labeled as medium-sized. This chain joins TRBV5-1 and TRBJ2-1; D unresolved. The CDR3 is 14 residues long. Germline V gives CDR1 SGHRS, CDR2 YFSETQ. Trimming shortened V by 1 base and J by 0 bases, and 5 bases separated the two germline ends. The CDR3 DNA follows: TGCGCCAGCAGCTTGTCGAGCTCCTACAATGAGCAGTTCTTC. Translation: CASSLSSSYNEQFF.

The V call is TRBV10-3, the J call TRBJ1-2; TRBD1 aligns across 9 bases. V was pared by 2 bases and J by 8 bases, with 6 bases of the junction left unmatched. Germline V gene lookup returns CDR1 ENHRY and CDR2 SYGVKD. The CDR3 is 14 residues long. CDR3 sequence: CAISEGQGLTGYTF. The CDR3 nucleotides are TGTGCCATCAGTGAGGGACAGGGGCTTACCGGCTACACCTTC.

This rearrangement joins TRBV6-1 to TRBJ2-5, with D maybe TRBD1 (7 bases). The CDR3 covers 18 residues. V lost 2 bases and J lost 5, with 24 bases in between. CDR1 and CDR2 from the germline V gene are MNHNS and SASEGT. For the CDR3, the DNA is TGTGCCAGCAGTGAACTAAGGAGGGGGCGCCCAGGGTTTGAGACCCAGTACTTC. Its translation: CASSELRRGRPGFETQYF.

This clonotype was seen at least ten times. V usage is TRBV27 and J usage is TRBJ2-1; D may be TRBD1 or TRBD2 (5 bases each). Trimming shortened V by 5 bases and J by 13 bases, and 21 bases separated the two germline ends. The CDR3 spans 14 residues. The V gene's germline CDR1 is MNHEY and CDR2 SMNVEV (reference sequence). The CDR3 spells CASSPRDGEETQFF. DNA of the CDR3: TGTGCCAGCAGTCCCCGGGACGGGGAAGAGACCCAGTTCTTC.